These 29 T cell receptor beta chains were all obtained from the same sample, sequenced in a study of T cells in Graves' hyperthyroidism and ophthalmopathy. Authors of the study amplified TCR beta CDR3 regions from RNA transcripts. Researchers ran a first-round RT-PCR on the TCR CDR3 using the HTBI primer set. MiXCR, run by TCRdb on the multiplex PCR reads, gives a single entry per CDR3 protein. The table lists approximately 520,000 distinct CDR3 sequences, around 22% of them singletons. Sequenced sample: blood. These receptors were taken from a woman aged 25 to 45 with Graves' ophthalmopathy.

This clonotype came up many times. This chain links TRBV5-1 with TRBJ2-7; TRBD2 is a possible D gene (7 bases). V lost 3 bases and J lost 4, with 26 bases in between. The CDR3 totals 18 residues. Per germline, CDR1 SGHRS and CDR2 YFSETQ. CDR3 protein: CASSSSVAFGGLPYEQYF. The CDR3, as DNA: TGCGCCAGCAGCTCGTCGGTTGCATTCGGGGGGCTCCCGTACGAGCAGTACTTC.

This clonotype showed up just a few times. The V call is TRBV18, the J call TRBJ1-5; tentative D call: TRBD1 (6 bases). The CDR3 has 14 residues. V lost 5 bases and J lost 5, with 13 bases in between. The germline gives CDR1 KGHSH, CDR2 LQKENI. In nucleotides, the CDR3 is TGTGCCAGCTCAACACAGGGTTGGGATCAGCCCCAGCATTTT. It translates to CASSTQGWDQPQHF.

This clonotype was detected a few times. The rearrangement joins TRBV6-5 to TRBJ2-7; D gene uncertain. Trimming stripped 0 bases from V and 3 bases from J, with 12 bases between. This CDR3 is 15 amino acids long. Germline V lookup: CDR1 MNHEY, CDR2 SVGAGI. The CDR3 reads CASSYSLNGDYEQYF. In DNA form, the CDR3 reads TGTGCCAGCAGTTACTCCCTTAATGGGGACTACGAGCAGTACTTC.

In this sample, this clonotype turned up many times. For the CDR3, the DNA is TGTGCCAGCGCCCAGTCTAACTATGGCTACACCTTC. This encodes CASAQSNYGYTF. This chain links TRBV6-2 or TRBV6-3 with TRBJ1-2; D not resolved. This CDR3 comprises 12 residues. The germline CDR1 and CDR2 sequences are MNHEY and SVGEGT. V lost 8 bases to trimming and J lost 0 bases, with 7 bases between them.

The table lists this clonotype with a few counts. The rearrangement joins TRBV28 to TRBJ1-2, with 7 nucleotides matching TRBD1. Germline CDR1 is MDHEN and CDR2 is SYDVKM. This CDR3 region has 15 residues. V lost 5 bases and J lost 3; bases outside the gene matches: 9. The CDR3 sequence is CASSTTGRGDYGYTF. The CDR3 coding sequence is TGTGCCAGCAGTACGACAGGGAGGGGAGACTATGGCTACACCTTC.

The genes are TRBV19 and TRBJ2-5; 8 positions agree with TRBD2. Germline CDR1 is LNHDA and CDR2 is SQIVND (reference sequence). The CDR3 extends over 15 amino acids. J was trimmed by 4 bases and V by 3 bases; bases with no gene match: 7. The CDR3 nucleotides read TGTGCCAGTAGTATGCGTCGGGGGGGGCGAGAGACCCAGTACTTC. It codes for CASSMRRGGRETQYF.

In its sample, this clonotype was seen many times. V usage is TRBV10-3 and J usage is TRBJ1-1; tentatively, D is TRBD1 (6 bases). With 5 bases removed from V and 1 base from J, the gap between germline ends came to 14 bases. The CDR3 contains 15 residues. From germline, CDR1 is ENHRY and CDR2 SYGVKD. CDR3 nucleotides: TGTGCCATCAGTCGATCCGGGGGCGAGAACACTGAAGCTTTCTTT. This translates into CAISRSGGENTEAFF.

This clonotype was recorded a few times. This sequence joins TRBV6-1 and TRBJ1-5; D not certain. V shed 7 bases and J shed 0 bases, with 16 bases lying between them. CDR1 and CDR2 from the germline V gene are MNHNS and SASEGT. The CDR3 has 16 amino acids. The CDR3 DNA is TGTGCCAGCAAGGGAAAGGGAGTGTATAGCAATCAGCCCCAGCATTTT. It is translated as CASKGKGVYSNQPQHF.

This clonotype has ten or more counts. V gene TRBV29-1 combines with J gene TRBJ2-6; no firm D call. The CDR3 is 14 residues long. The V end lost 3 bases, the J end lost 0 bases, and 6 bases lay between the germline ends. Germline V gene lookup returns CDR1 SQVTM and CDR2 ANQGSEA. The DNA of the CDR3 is TGCAGCGTTGACGGTCCCTCTGGGGCCAACGTCCTGACTTTC. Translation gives CSVDGPSGANVLTF.

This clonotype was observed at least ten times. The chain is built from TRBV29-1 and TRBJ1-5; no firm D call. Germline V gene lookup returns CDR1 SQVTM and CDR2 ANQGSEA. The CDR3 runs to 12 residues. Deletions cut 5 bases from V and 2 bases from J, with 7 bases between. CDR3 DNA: TGCAGCGTTCGGGGTGGCAATCAGCCCCAGCATTTT. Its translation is CSVRGGNQPQHF.

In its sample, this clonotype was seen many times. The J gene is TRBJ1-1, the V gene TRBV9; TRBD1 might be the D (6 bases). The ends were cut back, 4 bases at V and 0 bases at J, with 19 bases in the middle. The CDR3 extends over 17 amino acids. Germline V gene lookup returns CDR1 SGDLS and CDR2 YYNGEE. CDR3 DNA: TGTGCCAGCAGCCCTATGGGGAGGGGGTATATGAACACTGAAGCTTTCTTT. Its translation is CASSPMGRGYMNTEAFF.

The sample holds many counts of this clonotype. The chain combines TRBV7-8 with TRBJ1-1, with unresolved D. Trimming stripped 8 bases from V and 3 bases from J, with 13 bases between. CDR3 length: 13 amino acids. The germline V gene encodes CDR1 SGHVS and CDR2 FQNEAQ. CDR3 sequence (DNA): TGTGCCAGCCGGGCGCAGGACTACACTGAAGCTTTCTTT. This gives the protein CASRAQDYTEAFF. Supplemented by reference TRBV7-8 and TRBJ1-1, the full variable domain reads GAGVSQSPRYKVAKRGQDVALRCDPISGHVSLFWYQQALGQGPEFLTYFQNEAQLDKSGLPSDRFFAERPEGSVSTLKIQRTQQEDSAVYLCASRAQDYTEAFFGQGTRLTVV.

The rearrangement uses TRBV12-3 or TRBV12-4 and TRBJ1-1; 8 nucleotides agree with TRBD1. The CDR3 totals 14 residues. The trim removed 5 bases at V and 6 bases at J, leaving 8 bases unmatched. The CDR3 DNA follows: TGTGCCAGCAGTACAGGGGGGTTTAACGCTGAAGCTTTCTTT. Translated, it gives CASSTGGFNAEAFF.

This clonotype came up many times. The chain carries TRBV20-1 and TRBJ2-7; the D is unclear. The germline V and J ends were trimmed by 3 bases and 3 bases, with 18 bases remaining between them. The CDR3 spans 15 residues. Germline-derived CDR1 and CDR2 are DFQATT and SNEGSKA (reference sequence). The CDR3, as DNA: TGCAGTGCTAGTCTTCTCCCAGGTCACTTCTACGAGCAGTACTTC. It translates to CSASLLPGHFYEQYF.

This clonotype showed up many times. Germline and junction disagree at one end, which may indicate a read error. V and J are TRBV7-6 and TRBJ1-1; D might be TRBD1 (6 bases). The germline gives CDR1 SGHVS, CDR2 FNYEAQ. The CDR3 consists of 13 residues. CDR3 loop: CVSSLLGQSEAFF. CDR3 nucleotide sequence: TGTGTCAGCAGCTTGCTCGGACAGTCCGAAGCTTTCTTT.

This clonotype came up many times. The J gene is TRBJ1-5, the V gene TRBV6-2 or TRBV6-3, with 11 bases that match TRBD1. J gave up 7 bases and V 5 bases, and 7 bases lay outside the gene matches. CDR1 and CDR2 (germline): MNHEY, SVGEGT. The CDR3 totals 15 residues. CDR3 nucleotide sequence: TGTGCCAGCAGTCGGACAGGGGGCGCTTACCAGCCCCAGCATTTT. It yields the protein CASSRTGGAYQPQHF.

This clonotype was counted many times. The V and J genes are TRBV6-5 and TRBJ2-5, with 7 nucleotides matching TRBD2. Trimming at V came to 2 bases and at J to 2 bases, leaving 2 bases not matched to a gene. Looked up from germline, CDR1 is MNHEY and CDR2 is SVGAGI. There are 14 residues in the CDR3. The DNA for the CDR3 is TGTGCCAGCAGTTACGTCGGGGGGCAAGAGACCCAGTACTTC. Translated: CASSYVGGQETQYF.

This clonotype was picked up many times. The CDR3 loop reads CATQGQGNWNYGYTF. The CDR3 bases are TGTGCCACCCAGGGACAGGGGAACTGGAACTATGGCTACACCTTC. The V gene is TRBV15, the J gene TRBJ1-2; 10 nucleotides match TRBD1. CDR3 length: 15 amino acids. Losses at the gene ends were 8 bases for V and 2 bases for J; bases not matched to a gene: 8. CDR1 and CDR2 from the germline V gene are LNHNV and YYDKDF (reference sequence). The full variable domain, with the rest looked up from reference TRBV15 and TRBJ1-2, is DAMVIQNPRYQVTQFGKPVTLSCSQTLNHNVMYWYQQKSSQAPKLLFHYYDKDFNNEADTPDNFQSRRPNTSFCFLDIRSPGLGDTAMYLCATQGQGNWNYGYTFGSGTRLTVV.

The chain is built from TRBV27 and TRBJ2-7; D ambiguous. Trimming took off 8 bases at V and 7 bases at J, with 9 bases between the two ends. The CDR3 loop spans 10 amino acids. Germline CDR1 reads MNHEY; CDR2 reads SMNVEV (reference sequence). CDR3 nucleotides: TGTGCCAGCGGACGGCTTGAGCAGTACTTC. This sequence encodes CASGRLEQYF.

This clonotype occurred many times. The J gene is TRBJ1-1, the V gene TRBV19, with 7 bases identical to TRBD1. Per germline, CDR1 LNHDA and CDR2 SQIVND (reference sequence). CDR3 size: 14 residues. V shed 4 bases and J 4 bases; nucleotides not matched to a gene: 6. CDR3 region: CASSTDREGTEAFF. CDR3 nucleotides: TGTGCCAGTAGTACCGACAGGGAGGGCACTGAAGCTTTCTTT.

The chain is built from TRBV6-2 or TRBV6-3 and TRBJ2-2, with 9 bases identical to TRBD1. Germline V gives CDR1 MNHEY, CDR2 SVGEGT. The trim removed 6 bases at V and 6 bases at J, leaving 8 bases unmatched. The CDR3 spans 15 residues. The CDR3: CASSHRDRVSGELFF. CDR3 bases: TGTGCCAGCAGCCACCGGGACAGGGTATCCGGGGAGCTGTTTTTT.

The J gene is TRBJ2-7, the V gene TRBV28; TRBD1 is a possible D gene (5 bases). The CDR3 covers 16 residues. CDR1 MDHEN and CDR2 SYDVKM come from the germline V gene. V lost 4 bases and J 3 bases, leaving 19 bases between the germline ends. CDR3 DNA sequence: TGTGCCAGCAGTTCACCGGCGGACATAACCTTCTACGAGCAGTACTTC. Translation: CASSSPADITFYEQYF.

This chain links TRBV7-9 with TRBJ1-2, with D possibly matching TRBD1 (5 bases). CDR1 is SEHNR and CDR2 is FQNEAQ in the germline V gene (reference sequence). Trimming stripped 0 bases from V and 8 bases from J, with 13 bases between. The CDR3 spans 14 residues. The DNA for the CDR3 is TGTGCCAGCAGCTTAGCGCGAGGGGAAGACGGCTACACCTTC. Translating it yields CASSLARGEDGYTF.

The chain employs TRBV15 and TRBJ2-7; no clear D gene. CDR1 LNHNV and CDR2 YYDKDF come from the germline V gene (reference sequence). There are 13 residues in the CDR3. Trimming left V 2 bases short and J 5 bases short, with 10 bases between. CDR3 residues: CATSRSNQNEQYF. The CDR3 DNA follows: TGTGCCACCAGCAGATCTAACCAGAACGAGCAGTACTTC.

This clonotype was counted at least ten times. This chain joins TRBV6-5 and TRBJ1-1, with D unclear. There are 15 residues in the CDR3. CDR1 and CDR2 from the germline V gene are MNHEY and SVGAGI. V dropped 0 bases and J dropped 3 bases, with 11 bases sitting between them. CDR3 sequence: CASSYSIGGDTEAFF. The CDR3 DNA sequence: TGTGCCAGCAGTTACTCGATTGGCGGGGACACTGAAGCTTTCTTT.

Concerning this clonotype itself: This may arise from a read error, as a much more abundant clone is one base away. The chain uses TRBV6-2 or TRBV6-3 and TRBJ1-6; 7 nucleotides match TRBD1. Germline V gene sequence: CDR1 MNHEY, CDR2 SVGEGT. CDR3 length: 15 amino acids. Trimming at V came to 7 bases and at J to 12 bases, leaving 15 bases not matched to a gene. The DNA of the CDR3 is TGTGCCAGCATTTATCAGGACAGGCTCTATGGACCCCTCCACTTT. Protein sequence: CASIYQDRLYGPLHF.

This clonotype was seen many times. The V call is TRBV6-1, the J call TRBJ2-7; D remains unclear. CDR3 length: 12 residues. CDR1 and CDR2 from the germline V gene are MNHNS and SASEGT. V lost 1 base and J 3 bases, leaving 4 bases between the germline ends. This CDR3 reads CASSEGGYEQYF. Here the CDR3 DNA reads TGTGCCAGCAGTGAAGGGGGCTACGAGCAGTACTTC.

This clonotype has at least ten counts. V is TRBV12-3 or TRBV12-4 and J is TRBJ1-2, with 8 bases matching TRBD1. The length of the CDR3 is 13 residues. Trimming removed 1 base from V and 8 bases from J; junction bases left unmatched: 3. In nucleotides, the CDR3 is TGTGCCAGCAGTTTAGGGACAGGGTCCGGCTACACCTTC. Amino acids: CASSLGTGSGYTF.

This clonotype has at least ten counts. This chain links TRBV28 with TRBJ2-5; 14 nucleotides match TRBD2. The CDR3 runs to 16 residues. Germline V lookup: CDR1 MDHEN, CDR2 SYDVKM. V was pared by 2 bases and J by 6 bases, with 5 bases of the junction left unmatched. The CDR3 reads CASSLLGTSGGKTQYF. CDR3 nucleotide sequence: TGTGCCAGCAGTTTACTCGGGACTAGCGGGGGCAAGACCCAGTACTTC.